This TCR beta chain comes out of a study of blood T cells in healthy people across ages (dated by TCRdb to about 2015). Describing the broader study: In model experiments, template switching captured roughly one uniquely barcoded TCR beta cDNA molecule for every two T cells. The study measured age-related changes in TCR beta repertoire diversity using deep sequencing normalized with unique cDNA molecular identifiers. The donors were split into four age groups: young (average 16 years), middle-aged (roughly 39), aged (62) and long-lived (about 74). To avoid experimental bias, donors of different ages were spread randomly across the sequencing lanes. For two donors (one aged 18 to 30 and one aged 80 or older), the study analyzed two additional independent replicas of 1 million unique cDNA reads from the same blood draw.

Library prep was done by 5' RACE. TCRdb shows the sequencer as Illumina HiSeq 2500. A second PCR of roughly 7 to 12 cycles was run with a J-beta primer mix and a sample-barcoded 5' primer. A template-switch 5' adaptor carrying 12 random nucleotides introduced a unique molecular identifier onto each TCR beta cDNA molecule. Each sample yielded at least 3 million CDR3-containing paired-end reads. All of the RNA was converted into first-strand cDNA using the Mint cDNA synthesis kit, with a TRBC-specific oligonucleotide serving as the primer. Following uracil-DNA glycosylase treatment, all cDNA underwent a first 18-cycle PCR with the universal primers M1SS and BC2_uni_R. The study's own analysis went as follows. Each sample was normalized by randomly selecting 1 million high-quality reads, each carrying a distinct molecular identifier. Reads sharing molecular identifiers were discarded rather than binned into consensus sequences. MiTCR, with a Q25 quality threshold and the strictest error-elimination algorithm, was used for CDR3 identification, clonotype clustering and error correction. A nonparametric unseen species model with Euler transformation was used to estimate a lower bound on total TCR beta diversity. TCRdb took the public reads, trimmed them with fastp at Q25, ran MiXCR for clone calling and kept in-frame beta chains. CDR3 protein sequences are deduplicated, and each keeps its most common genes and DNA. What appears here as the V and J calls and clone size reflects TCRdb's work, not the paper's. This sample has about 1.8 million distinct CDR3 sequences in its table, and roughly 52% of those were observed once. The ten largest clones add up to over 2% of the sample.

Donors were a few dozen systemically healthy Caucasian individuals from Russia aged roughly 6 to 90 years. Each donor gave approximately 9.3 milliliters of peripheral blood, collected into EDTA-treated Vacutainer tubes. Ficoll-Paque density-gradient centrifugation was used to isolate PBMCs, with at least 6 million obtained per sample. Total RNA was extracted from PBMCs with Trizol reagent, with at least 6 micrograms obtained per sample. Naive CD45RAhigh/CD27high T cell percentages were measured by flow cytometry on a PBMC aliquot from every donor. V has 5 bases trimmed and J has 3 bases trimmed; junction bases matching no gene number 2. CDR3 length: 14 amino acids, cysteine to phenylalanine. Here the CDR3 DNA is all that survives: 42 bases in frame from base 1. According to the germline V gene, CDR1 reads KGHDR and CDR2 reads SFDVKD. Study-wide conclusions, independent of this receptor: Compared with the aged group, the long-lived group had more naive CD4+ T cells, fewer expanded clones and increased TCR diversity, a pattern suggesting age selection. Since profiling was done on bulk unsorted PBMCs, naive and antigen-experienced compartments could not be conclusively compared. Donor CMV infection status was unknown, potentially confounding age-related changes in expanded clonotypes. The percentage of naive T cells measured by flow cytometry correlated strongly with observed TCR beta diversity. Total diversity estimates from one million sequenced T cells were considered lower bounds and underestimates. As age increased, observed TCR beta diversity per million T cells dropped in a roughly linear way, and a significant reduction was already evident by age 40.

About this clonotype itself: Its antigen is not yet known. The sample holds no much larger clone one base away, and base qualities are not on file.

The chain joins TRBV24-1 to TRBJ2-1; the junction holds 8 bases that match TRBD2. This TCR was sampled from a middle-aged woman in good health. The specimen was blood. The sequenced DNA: TGTGCCACCAGTGCCCGGGAGGGCTACAATGAGCAGTTCTTC. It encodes CATSAREGYNEQFF.